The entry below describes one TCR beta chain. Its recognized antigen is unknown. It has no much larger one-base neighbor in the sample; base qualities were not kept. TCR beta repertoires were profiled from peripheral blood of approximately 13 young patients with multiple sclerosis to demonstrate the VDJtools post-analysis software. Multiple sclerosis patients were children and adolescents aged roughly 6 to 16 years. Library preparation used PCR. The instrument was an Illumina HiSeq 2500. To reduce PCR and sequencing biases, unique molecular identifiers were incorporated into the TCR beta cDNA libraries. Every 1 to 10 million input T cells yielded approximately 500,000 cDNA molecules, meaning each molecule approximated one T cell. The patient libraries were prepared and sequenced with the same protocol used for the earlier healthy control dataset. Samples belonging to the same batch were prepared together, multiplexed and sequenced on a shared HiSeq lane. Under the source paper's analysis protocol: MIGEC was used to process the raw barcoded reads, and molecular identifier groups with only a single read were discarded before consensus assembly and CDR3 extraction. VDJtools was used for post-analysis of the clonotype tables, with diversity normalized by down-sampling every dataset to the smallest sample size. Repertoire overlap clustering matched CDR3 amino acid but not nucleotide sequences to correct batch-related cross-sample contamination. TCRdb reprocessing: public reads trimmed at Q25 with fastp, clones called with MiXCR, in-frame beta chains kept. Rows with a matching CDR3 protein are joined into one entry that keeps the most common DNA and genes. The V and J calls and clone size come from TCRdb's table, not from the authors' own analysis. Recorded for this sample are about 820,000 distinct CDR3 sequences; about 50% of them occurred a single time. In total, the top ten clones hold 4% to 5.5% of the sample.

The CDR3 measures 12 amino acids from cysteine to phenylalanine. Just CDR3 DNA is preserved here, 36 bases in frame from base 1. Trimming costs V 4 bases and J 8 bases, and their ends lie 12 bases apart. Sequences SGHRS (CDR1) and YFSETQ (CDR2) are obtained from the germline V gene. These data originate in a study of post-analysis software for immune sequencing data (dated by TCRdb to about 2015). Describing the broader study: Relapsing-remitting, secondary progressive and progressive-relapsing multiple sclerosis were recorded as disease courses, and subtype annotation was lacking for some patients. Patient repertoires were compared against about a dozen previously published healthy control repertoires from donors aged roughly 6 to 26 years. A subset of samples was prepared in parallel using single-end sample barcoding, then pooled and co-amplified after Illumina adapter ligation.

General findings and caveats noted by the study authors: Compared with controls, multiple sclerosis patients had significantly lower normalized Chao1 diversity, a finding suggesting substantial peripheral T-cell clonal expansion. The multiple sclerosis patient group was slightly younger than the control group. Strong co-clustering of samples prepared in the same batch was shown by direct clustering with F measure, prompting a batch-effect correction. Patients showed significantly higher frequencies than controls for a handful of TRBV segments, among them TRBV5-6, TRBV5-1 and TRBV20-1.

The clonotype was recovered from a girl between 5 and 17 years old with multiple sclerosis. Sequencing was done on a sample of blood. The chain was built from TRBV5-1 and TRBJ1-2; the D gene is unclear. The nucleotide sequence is TGCGCCAGCAGCGAAGACATGTGGGGCTACACCTTC. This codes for CASSEDMWGYTF.